The subject of this entry is one T cell receptor beta chain. Clones were sequenced by immunoSEQ multiplex PCR, and TCRdb holds only the in-frame ones, with some missing. The repertoire holds some 11,000 clones, with 65% to 70% as singletons. CDR1 is SGDLS and CDR2 is YYNGEE in the germline V gene. V shed 3 bases, J shed 4 bases, and the junction held 2 bases outside the gene matches. The CDR3 length is 14 residues. Regarding treatment: randomized to nivolumab then ipilimumab (arm A) or the reverse (arm B). The data were taken from a study of sequential checkpoint blockade in melanoma. Study-wide context: Patients were randomized 1:1 to nivolumab-then-ipilimumab or ipilimumab-then-nivolumab first-line. Each arm's sequence ended with maintenance nivolumab.

The receptor's source is a human donor with melanoma. The source material was CD8+ T cells sorted from blood (inferred from file names), sampled from a patient given nivolumab and ipilimumab in sequence. The chain is built from TRBV9 and TRBJ1-5; 9 positions match TRBD1. The CDR3 coding sequence is TGTGCCAGCAGCGGAGGGACAGGGAATCAGCCCCAGCATTTT. This encodes CASSGGTGNQPQHF.